Listed below are T cell receptor beta chains from one sample, sequenced in a study of breast tumors, draining lymph nodes, adjacent tissues. TCRdb independently ran MiXCR on the multiplex PCR reads; one entry per CDR3 protein. Among about 200,000 distinct CDR3 sequences listed, around a third were seen once. Input material: axillary lymph node tissue. The source is a female donor with breast cancer. Some clones in this sample may be carry-over from other donors' samples. Both conserved end residues are part of each CDR3. A D gene is named only where the DNA matches it firmly. Clone size, where shown, is once, few, many, or a class for clones that have expanded.

length | J | V | D | size | DNA | CDR3
15 | TRBJ1-2 | TRBV14 | NA | once | TGTGCCAGCAGCTTGTCTGTGGGCCCTGGCTATGGCTACACCTTC | CASSLSVGPGYGYTF
15 | TRBJ1-5 | TRBV6-2/TRBV6-3 | NA | many | TGTGCCAGCGTATTGGGGGGCCCTAGCAATCAGCCCCAGCATTTT | CASVLGGPSNQPQHF
13 | TRBJ1-6 | TRBV20-1 | NA | many | TGCAGTGCTAATGTGGACACGAATTCACCCCTCCACTTT | CSANVDTNSPLHF
15 | TRBJ1-2 | TRBV20-1 | NA | NA | TGCAGTGCTAGAGCAACCGGGTCCAGTAACTATGGCTACACCTTC | CSARATGSSNYGYTF
15 | TRBJ2-2 | TRBV12-3/TRBV12-4 | TRBD1 | many | TGTGCCAGCAGTCCTCGGGACAGCCTCACCGGGGAGCTGTTTTTT | CASSPRDSLTGELFF
14 | TRBJ1-5 | TRBV5-1 | NA | many | TGCGCCAGCAGCTTGCGGGTAGGCGATCAGCCCCAGCATTTT | CASSLRVGDQPQHF
13 | TRBJ2-5 | TRBV12-3/TRBV12-4 | TRBD2 | many | TGTGCCAGCTCAAGACTAGCGGGAGAGACCCAGTACTTC | CASSRLAGETQYF
15 | TRBJ2-5 | TRBV7-9 | TRBD2 | many | TGTGCCAGTGAAGCGGGGCAGTCCCGGGGGGAGACCCAGCACTTC | CASEAGQSRGETQHF
16 | TRBJ2-1 | TRBV2 | NA | once | TGTGCCAGTAGTGTCAGTCAGGGTTCTAAAAACAATGAGCAGTTCTTC | CASSVSQGSKNNEQFF
14 | TRBJ2-5 | TRBV5-1 | NA | few | TGCGCCAGCAGCCGCCCGGGCCAGCAAGACACCCAGTACTTC | CASSRPGQQDTQYF
15 | TRBJ2-1 | TRBV9 | TRBD2 | many | TGTGCCAGCAGCGTAGGGACTAGCGGGAAAGATGAGCAGTTCTTC | CASSVGTSGKDEQFF
16 | TRBJ2-1 | TRBV6-4 | TRBD1 | many | TGTGCCAGCAGTGACCAAACAGGGGGCGCCCACAATGAGCAGTTCTTC | CASSDQTGGAHNEQFF
19 | TRBJ2-6 | TRBV6-4 | TRBD2 | NA | TGTGCCAGCAGTGACTCGAGACTAGCGGGAGCCGCTGGGGCCAACGTCCTGACTTTC | CASSDSRLAGAAGANVLTF
15 | TRBJ1-5 | TRBV6-2/TRBV6-3 | NA | NA | TGTGCCAGCAGTTACTCAGGACAGAACAATCAGCCCCAGCATTTT | CASSYSGQNNQPQHF
15 | TRBJ2-7 | TRBV12-1 | NA | many | TGTGCCAGCAGGGGGGCCGCCGCGGACCCATACGAGCAGTACTTC | CASRGAAADPYEQYF
13 | TRBJ2-7 | TRBV3-1 | NA | NA | TGCACCAGCAGCCAAGGGTGGGGGAACGAGCAGTACTTC | CTSSQGWGNEQYF
16 | TRBJ2-1 | TRBV20-1 | TRBD2 | many | TGCAGTGCTAGCCCTAGCGGGAGCTACCTTGGGGATGAGCAGTTCTTC | CSASPSGSYLGDEQFF
19 | TRBJ2-1 | TRBV20-1 | TRBD2 | NA | TGCAGTGCTTTTAGCGGACTAGCGGGAGCCCCAAGCTCCTACAATGAGCAGTTCTTC | CSAFSGLAGAPSSYNEQFF
13 | TRBJ1-6 | TRBV30 | TRBD1 | many | TGTGCCTGGAGTGGACAGGGTAATTCACCCCTCCACTTT | CAWSGQGNSPLHF
15 | TRBJ2-2 | TRBV25-1 | TRBD1 | NA | TGTGCCAGCAGTGCTAGGGACAGGGGGCCCGGGGAGCTGTTTTTT | CASSARDRGPGELFF
13 | TRBJ2-7 | TRBV20-1 | TRBD2 | many | TGCAGTGCTTCTAGCGGGAGGGCCTACGAGCAGTACTTC | CSASSGRAYEQYF
16 | TRBJ2-7 | TRBV2 | TRBD1 | many | TGTGCCAGCAGTGAAGGGAGACAGGGGGTTCCCTACGAGCAGTACTTC | CASSEGRQGVPYEQYF
14 | TRBJ2-7 | TRBV6-2/TRBV6-3 | NA | NA | TGTGCCAGCAGTCTCCGGACAAGCTCCTACGAGCAGTACTTC | CASSLRTSSYEQYF
17 | TRBJ2-1 | TRBV28 | TRBD2 | NA | TGTGCCAGCAGTACTCAACTAGCGGGGGGGCCTTACAATGAGCAGTTCTTC | CASSTQLAGGPYNEQFF
12 | TRBJ2-3 | TRBV5-1 | NA | many | TGCGCCAGCAGCTCCCCCACAGATACGCAGTATTTT | CASSSPTDTQYF
14 | TRBJ2-7 | TRBV20-1 | TRBD2 | many | TGCAGTGGGCGGGGACTAGCGGAACCCTACGAGCAGTACTTC | CSGRGLAEPYEQYF
14 | TRBJ2-7 | TRBV6-1 | TRBD2 | many | TGTGCCAGCAGTGCCCAGCGGGGGAGCATCGAGCAGTACTTC | CASSAQRGSIEQYF
13 | TRBJ2-7 | TRBV5-4 | NA | many | TGTGCCAGCAGCTTAAGGAGCTCCTACGAGCAGTACTTC | CASSLRSSYEQYF